One T cell receptor beta chain is described in this entry. Original processing notes: Quantification of nucleated cells was approximated via reference gene primer amplification. The protocol was immunoSEQ multiplex PCR, while the TCRdb copy is restricted to in-frame clones and leaves out a portion. V, J and clone size were drawn from that table, and D and trimming were deduced from the DNA. The profile shows tens of thousands of clones, 82% of them singletons. This CDR3 has 13 amino acids. Trimming removed 10 bases at V and 6 bases at J, with 18 bases between. Germline loops: CDR1 SEHNR, CDR2 FQNEAQ (reference sequence). The data are from a study of blood T cell repertoires in COVID-19. Study background: From T cells, B-cell-depleted T cells, or PBMCs came the material, which was cDNA or gDNA.

The chain is built from TRBV7-9 and TRBJ1-2; perhaps TRBD1 as D (6 bases). The origin of this receptor is a human donor in a cohort sampled during active COVID-19. The sequenced sample consisted of peripheral blood. CDR3 DNA: TGTGCCACCCCCGAGGGGGGGTCGGATGGCTACACCTTC. Protein: CATPEGGSDGYTF.